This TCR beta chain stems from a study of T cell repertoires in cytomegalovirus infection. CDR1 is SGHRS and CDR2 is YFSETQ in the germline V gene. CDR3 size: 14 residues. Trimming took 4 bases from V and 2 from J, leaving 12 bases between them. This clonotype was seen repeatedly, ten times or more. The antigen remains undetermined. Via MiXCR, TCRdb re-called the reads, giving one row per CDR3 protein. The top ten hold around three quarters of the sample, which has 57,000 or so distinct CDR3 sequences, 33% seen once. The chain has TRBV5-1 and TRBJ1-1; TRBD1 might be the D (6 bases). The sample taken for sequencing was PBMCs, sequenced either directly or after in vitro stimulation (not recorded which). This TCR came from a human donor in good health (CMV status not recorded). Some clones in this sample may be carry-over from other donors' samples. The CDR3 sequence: CASSAGQLNTEAFF. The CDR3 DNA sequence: TGCGCCAGCAGCGCCGGACAGCTAAACACTGAAGCTTTCTTT.